A selection of T cell receptor beta chains follows, all from one sample in a study of T-cell reconstitution after alpha-beta-depleted transplantation in children. TCRdb reprocessed the PCR reads with MiXCR, giving one entry per CDR3 protein. The sample includes approximately 400,000 distinct CDR3 sequences, about a tenth of them seen just once. Specimen: PBMCs from the stem cell graft donor, collected from the stem cell graft. All receptors derive from a human donor who donated a stem cell graft to a child with acute myeloid leukemia. Each CDR3 is given with its conserved first and last residue. A D gene is named only where the DNA matches it firmly. The size entry is marked missing in some rows and otherwise reads once, few, many or a size class.

v_call	clone_size	d_call	j_call	cdr3_nt	cdr3_aa
TRBV9	-	TRBD1	TRBJ2-2	TGTGCCAGCAGCGTACCCCGGGCAGGGGGAGAGACCGGGGAGCTGTTTTTT	CASSVPRAGGETGELFF
TRBV2	-	-	TRBJ1-1	TGTGCCAGCAGGGGGGGAGGCCGGGGACCTGAAGCTTTCTTT	CASRGGGRGPEAFF
TRBV29-1	-	TRBD2	TRBJ2-7	TGCAGCGTTGTGGGGGGGACTAGCGGGAGGCTGGAGCAGTACTTC	CSVVGGTSGRLEQYF
TRBV20-1	few	-	TRBJ1-5	TGCAGTGCCCGGGACGGCACCAATCAGCCCCAGCATTTT	CSARDGTNQPQHF
TRBV20-1	few	-	TRBJ1-1	TGCAGTGCTAGAGTTATGGCGAACACTGAAGCTTTCTTT	CSARVMANTEAFF
TRBV6-1	many	TRBD1	TRBJ2-1	TGTGCCAGCAGTCCCGGGACAGGGTACAATGAGCAGTTCTTC	CASSPGTGYNEQFF
TRBV15	-	-	TRBJ1-1	TGTGCCACCAGCAGAGATCTCGGGAACACTGAAGCTTTCTTT	CATSRDLGNTEAFF
TRBV12-3/TRBV12-4	-	-	TRBJ2-5	TGTGCCAGCAGTTCCCCAGGGGAAGAGACCCAGTACTTC	CASSSPGEETQYF
TRBV9	many	-	TRBJ2-1	TGTGCCAGCAGCGTAGGGGGTATATACAATGAGCAGTTCTTC	CASSVGGIYNEQFF
TRBV7-2	-	-	TRBJ2-1	TGTGCCTCGGGGGGCGAGACCAATGAGCAGTTCTTC	CASGGETNEQFF
TRBV29-1	many	TRBD1	TRBJ2-7	TGCAGCGCGGGACAGGGGTACTACGAGCAGTACTTC	CSAGQGYYEQYF
TRBV12-3/TRBV12-4	few	-	TRBJ1-3	TGTGCCAGCAGTTGGGGAGGAAACACCATATATTTT	CASSWGGNTIYF
TRBV5-1	few	-	TRBJ1-2	TGCGCCAGCAGTTTCGCTCCCGGGACTGCCTATGGCTACACCTTC	CASSFAPGTAYGYTF
TRBV15	few	-	TRBJ2-3	TGTGCCACCAGCAAGCGTAGAGGGGCGCAGGCAGATACGCAGTATTTT	CATSKRRGAQADTQYF
TRBV6-1	-	-	TRBJ2-5	TGTGCCAGCGGGGACCGGACGGGCCAAGAGACCCAGTACTTC	CASGDRTGQETQYF
TRBV7-3	few	TRBD2	TRBJ2-1	TGTGCCAGCAGCTTCTCTAGCGGGAGTTTTAATGAGCAGTTCTTC	CASSFSSGSFNEQFF
TRBV5-1	-	TRBD2	TRBJ2-5	TGCGCCAGCAGCCGGGGGGGAGACCAAGAGACCCAGTACTTC	CASSRGGDQETQYF
TRBV20-1	-	TRBD1	TRBJ1-2	TGCAGCCCTGAGGCCGGGACAGGGAACTATGGCTACACCTTC	CSPEAGTGNYGYTF
TRBV7-9	few	TRBD1	TRBJ2-1	TGTGCCAGCAGCTCCTCCCCGGACAGGGCCAACAATGAGCAGTTCTTC	CASSSSPDRANNEQFF
TRBV4-3	-	TRBD1	TRBJ1-5	TGCGCCAGCAGCCAAGCAGGGGGGGGTCAGCCCCAGCATTTT	CASSQAGGGQPQHF
TRBV20-1	-	-	TRBJ1-1	TGCAGTGCTAGAGGCCAGGGTGAAGCTTTCTTT	CSARGQGEAFF
TRBV10-3	few	-	TRBJ2-7	TGTGCCATCAGCCGCAGCTCCTACGAGCAGTACTTC	CAISRSSYEQYF
TRBV7-7	few	TRBD1	TRBJ2-2	TGTGCTAGCAGCGTGAGGGACAGAGACACCGGGGAGCTGTTTTTT	CASSVRDRDTGELFF
TRBV7-2	-	TRBD1	TRBJ1-5	TGTGCCAGCAGCTTAGTTGGGCAGGGGGATCAGCCCCAGCATTTT	CASSLVGQGDQPQHF
TRBV25-1	few	TRBD2	TRBJ2-3	TGTGCCAGCAGTGACCAAAGCGGGGGCCGCACAGATACGCAGTATTTT	CASSDQSGGRTDTQYF
TRBV20-1	many	TRBD1	TRBJ2-1	TGCAGTGCTAGAGATACAGGGGTTTCCTACAATGAGCAGTTCTTC	CSARDTGVSYNEQFF
TRBV24-1	many	-	TRBJ2-3	TGTGCCACCAGTGACTCAGACCCCACAGATACGCAGTATTTT	CATSDSDPTDTQYF
TRBV4-1	-	-	TRBJ2-3	TGCGCCAGCAGCCACCCTGAAGATACGCAGTATTTT	CASSHPEDTQYF
TRBV12-3/TRBV12-4	-	TRBD1	TRBJ1-5	TGTGCCAGCAGTTTGGGACAGGTTAATCAGCCCCAGCATTTT	CASSLGQVNQPQHF
TRBV27	few	TRBD2	TRBJ2-3	TGTGCCAGCAGTTTATACCTGACTAGCTACACAGATACGCAGTATTTT	CASSLYLTSYTDTQYF
TRBV10-3	-	TRBD1	TRBJ2-5	TGTGCCATCAGCCCCGTGGGGACAGGGCTAGAGGGAGAGACCCAGTACTTC	CAISPVGTGLEGETQYF